Each of the 13 T cell receptor beta chains below was sequenced from the same sample in a study of blood T cell repertoires in COVID-19. Produced via immunoSEQ multiplex PCR; TCRdb's table is partial and in-frame only. The table records approximately 250,000 clones, around 87% of them present only once. Sample: peripheral blood. The source is a woman aged 55 to 70 with COVID-19, enrolled during active disease.

The chain uses TRBV24-1 and TRBJ1-2; a possible D gene is TRBD1 (6 bases). The germline V gene encodes CDR1 KGHDR and CDR2 SFDVKD. V was trimmed by 4 bases and J by 3 bases, leaving 14 bases between them. This CDR3 spans 15 amino acids. CDR3 DNA: TGTGCCACCAGTGACCCCGGACAGTCTCACTATGGCTACACCTTC. This encodes CATSDPGQSHYGYTF.

V and J are TRBV6-5 and TRBJ2-2; 9 nucleotides agree with TRBD1. Trimming removed 11 bases from V and 3 bases from J; junction bases left unmatched: 7. The CDR3 consists of 14 residues. Looked up from germline, CDR1 is MNHEY and CDR2 is SVGAGI. CDR3 bases: TGTGCCTCCTTGGGACAGGGATACACCGGGGAGCTGTTTTTT. Translated, it gives CASLGQGYTGELFF.

This sequence joins TRBV2 and TRBJ1-5; 11 nucleotides agree with TRBD1. Trimming removed 0 bases from V and 7 bases from J; junction bases left unmatched: 11. Germline loops: CDR1 SNHLY, CDR2 FYNNEI. The CDR3 contains 18 residues. The CDR3 DNA reads TGTGCCAGCAGTGAAGCTCCCTACGGGACAGGGGGTCGGCAGCCCCAGCATTTT. It specifies CASSEAPYGTGGRQPQHF.

This clone appeared a single time. The J gene is TRBJ1-5, the V gene TRBV28, with 8 bases that match TRBD1. Germline V lookup: CDR1 MDHEN, CDR2 SYDVKM. The CDR3 runs 15 residues. Trimming cost V 3 bases and J 7 bases; bases outside gene matches: 8. The CDR3 coding sequence is TGTGCCAGCAGTTTGCTGGACAGGGCTATACAGCCCCAGCATTTT. Translating it yields CASSLLDRAIQPQHF.

The chain combines TRBV27 with TRBJ2-1; TRBD2 might be the D (6 bases). This CDR3 is 17 amino acids long. With 4 bases removed from V and 6 bases from J, the gap between germline ends came to 22 bases. Germline CDR1 is MNHEY and CDR2 is SMNVEV (reference sequence). The CDR3 sequence: CASSSNYVGTEFNEQFF. DNA of the CDR3: TGTGCCAGCAGTTCCAACTATGTCGGGACTGAGTTCAATGAGCAGTTCTTC.

In this sample, this clone turned up a few times. The chain combines TRBV5-4 with TRBJ1-2; 7 positions agree with TRBD1. The junction had 10 bases not matched to a gene; V was cut back by 4 bases and J by 4 bases. The CDR3 is 15 amino acids. CDR1 is SGHNT and CDR2 is YYREEE in the germline V gene (reference sequence). The DNA for the CDR3 is TGTGCCAGCAGCCCCCCGACAGGGTTCGGCTATGGCTACACCTTC. This gives the protein CASSPPTGFGYGYTF.

The chain uses TRBV7-3 and TRBJ2-1; TRBD1 aligns across 7 bases. V gave up 4 bases and J gave up 6 bases; unmatched junction bases: 9. Per germline, CDR1 SGHTA and CDR2 FQGTGA. This CDR3 has 15 residues. CDR3 sequence (DNA): TGTGCCAGCAGCTCGACAGGGAATTGGCTCAATGAGCAGTTCTTC. It codes for CASSSTGNWLNEQFF.

The chain carries TRBV7-6 and TRBJ2-3; 12 bases agree with TRBD2. The CDR3 spans 17 residues. From germline, CDR1 is SGHVS and CDR2 FNYEAQ. V shed 1 base, J shed 3 bases, and the junction held 5 bases outside the gene matches. This chain's CDR3 is CASSLGLAGGPTDTQYF. The CDR3 DNA is TGTGCCAGCAGCTTAGGGCTAGCGGGAGGGCCAACAGATACGCAGTATTTT.

The rearrangement uses TRBV14 and TRBJ2-7; 10 bases are shared with TRBD1. Germline CDR1 is SGHDN and CDR2 is FVKESK. With 2 bases clipped from V and 7 bases from J, the junction kept 8 bases outside the gene matches. The CDR3 length is 15 residues. The CDR3 here is CASSQFGTGVEEQYF. CDR3 DNA sequence: TGTGCCAGCAGCCAATTTGGGACAGGGGTGGAAGAGCAGTACTTC.

The chain links TRBV28 to TRBJ1-2; TRBD1 agrees at 11 bases. CDR1 is MDHEN and CDR2 is SYDVKM in the germline V gene. V lost 5 bases and J lost 4; bases outside the gene matches: 3. This CDR3 has 14 residues. The CDR3 region is CASSVGQGVYGYTF. CDR3 nucleotides: TGTGCCAGCAGTGTGGGACAGGGGGTCTATGGCTACACCTTC.

V usage is TRBV7-9 and J usage is TRBJ1-2; 11 nucleotides agree with TRBD1. This CDR3 has 17 residues. Germline CDR1 is SEHNR and CDR2 is FQNEAQ (reference sequence). Trimming at V came to 2 bases and at J to 3 bases, leaving 8 bases not matched to a gene. In nucleotides, the CDR3 is TGTGCCAGCAGCTTATTCCCGGGACAGGGGGTAGACTATGGCTACACCTTC. This gives the protein CASSLFPGQGVDYGYTF.

The chain combines TRBV4-3 with TRBJ2-1; TRBD1 matches 7 bases. Germline V gene lookup returns CDR1 LGHNA and CDR2 YSLEER. With V trimmed by 3 bases and J by 1 base, 9 bases remained unmatched. The CDR3 contains 17 residues. CDR3 residues: CASSHSRGFGSYNEQFF. CDR3 DNA: TGCGCCAGCAGCCACTCCAGGGGGTTCGGATCCTACAATGAGCAGTTCTTC.

In this sample, this clone turned up a few times. The chain joins TRBV2 to TRBJ2-1, with unresolved D. V was shortened by 7 bases and J by 6 bases, with 13 bases between the two germline ends. The CDR3 totals 13 residues. The germline V gene has CDR1 SNHLY and CDR2 FYNNEI. The CDR3 protein is CASKIRKSNEQFF. The CDR3 bases are TGTGCCAGCAAAATCAGAAAATCCAATGAGCAGTTCTTC.